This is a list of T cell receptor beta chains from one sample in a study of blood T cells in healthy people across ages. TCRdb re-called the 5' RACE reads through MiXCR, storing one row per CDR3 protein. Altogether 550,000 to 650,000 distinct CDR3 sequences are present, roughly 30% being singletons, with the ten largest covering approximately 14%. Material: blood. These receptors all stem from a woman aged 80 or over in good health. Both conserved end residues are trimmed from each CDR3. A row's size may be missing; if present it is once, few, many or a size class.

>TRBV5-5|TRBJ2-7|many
ASSLGLAVEQY
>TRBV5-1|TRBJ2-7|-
ASSLDPGTTNEQY
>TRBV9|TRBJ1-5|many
ASSVGALDDQPQH
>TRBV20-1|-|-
SARVPSGGTYEQY
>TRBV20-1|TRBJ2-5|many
SATRGQGETQY
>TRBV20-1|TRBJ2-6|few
SARYSGTPGANVLT
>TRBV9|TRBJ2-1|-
ASSVVAGNEQF
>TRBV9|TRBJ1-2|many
ASSVAGTQDYGYT
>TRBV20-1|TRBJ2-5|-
SARDAGYFSGGTQETQY
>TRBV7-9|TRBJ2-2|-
ASNKDNRGAGELF
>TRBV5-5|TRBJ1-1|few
ASSLLLNGNTEAF
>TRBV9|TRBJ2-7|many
ASSVGGTGKHEQY
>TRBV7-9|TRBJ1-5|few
ASSEKTGDQPQH
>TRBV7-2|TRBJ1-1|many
ASSLVASANTEAF
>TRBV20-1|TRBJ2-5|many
SARETVTQETQY
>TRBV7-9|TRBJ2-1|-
ASSHTRYNEQF
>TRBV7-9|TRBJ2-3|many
ASSLFRDVDTQY
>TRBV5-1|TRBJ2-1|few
ASSYRGAGGPDEQF
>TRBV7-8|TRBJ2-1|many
ASSFGTSGRRNEQF
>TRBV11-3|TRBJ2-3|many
ASSQGGGYTQY
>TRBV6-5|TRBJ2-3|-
ASSGLGLGFDTQY
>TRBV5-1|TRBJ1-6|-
ASSLTSTETGVSPLH
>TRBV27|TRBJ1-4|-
ASRTGGTVNEKLF
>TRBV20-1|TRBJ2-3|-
SARDLRDYWSTDTQY
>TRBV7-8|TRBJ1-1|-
ASSVLRQNTEAF
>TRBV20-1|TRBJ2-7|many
SASEGTGGEQY
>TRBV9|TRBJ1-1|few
ASSTSTIGGDTEAF
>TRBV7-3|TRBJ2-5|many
ASSTTSGGPETQY
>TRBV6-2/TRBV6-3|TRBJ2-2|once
ASSYKTPDTGELF
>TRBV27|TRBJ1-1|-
ASGRRGAEAF
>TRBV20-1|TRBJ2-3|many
SANKRGGSGDTQY
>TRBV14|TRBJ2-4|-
ASSQDRGPAIQY
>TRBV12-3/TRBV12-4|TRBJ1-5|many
ASSFEAINQPQH
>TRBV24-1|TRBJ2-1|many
ATSVDGGRNEQF
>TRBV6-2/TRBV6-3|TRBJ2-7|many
ASSYWGSGTYEQY
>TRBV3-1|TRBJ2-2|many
ASSQVGLINTGELF
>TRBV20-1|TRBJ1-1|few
SARITIEAF
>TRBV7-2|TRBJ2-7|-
ASSPLPYEQY
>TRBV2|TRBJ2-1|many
ASSVGAGGPIEQF
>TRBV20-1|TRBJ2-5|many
SARDMQGWEETQY
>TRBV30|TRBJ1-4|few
AWNGGGDEKLF